This T cell receptor beta chain derives from a study of PD-1 blockade in classical Hodgkin lymphoma. Study-wide findings and caveats: Newly diagnosed patients reportedly trailed healthy donors in baseline TCR diversity.

As for this clone: Its target is unknown.

The CDR3 covers 17 residues. The germline V gene has CDR1 SGHDT and CDR2 YYEEEE. Losses at the gene ends were 4 bases for V and 0 bases for J; bases not matched to a gene: 9. Indicated time point: cycle 4 day 1 (C4D1), after 6 weeks of nivolumab. Relapse was seen in all patients after autologous stem cell transplantation, and brentuximab vedotin exposure was variable. Here immunoSEQ multiplex PCR was the method, and the copy in TCRdb shows in-frame clones only, minus some. The sample lists about 19,000 clones, 75% to 85% occurring once. This receptor was taken from a human donor with classical Hodgkin lymphoma. The sample in question was peripheral blood mononuclear cells (PBMCs), obtained before the fourth cycle of nivolumab. V is TRBV5-6 and J is TRBJ1-3, with 8 nucleotides matching TRBD1. CDR3 in amino acids: CASSKYLGTGSGNTIYF. For the CDR3, the DNA is TGTGCCAGCAGCAAGTACCTCGGGACAGGCTCTGGAAACACCATATATTTT.